This T cell receptor (beta chain) was recorded in a study of beta chain features in type 1 diabetes. Study conclusions and caveats: Patients with Type 1 diabetes showed moderately but significantly shorter TCRB CDR3s in all four CD4+ subsets. Type 1 diabetes patients had VDJ junctions that carried fewer insertions and more deletions.

Sequenced material consisted of expressed TCRB transcripts (all of the isolated RNA was reverse transcribed). Generated by immunoSEQ multiplex PCR, the TCRdb table keeps only in-frame clones and is missing some. The sample yields about 370,000 clones, 9.5% to 10% seen once. Trimming removed 6 bases from V and 3 bases from J, with 8 bases in between. Germline CDR1 SNHLY, CDR2 FYNNEI. CDR3 length: 12 residues. Turning to this clone: Its specificity is not known.

Central memory, naive, regulatory and stem cell-like memory CD4+ cells were sorted by CD45RO/CCR7/CD25/CD127/CD95/CD27. Sorted populations all exceeded 95% purity. This receptor was taken from a man aged 30 to 45 with type 1 diabetes. The V and J genes are TRBV2 and TRBJ1-1; D is perhaps TRBD1 (5 bases). The sample taken for sequencing was central memory CD4+ T cells from blood. The CDR3 spells CASRDTDTEAFF. The CDR3 DNA follows: TGTGCCAGCAGGGACACAGACACTGAAGCTTTCTTT. The variable domain in full, with the rest retrieved from reference TRBV2 and TRBJ1-1, is EPEVTQTPSHQVTQMGQEVILRCVPISNHLYFYWYRQILGQKVEFLVSFYNNEISEKSEIFDDQFSVERPDGSNFTLKIRSTKLEDSAMYFCASRDTDTEAFFGQGTRLTVV.